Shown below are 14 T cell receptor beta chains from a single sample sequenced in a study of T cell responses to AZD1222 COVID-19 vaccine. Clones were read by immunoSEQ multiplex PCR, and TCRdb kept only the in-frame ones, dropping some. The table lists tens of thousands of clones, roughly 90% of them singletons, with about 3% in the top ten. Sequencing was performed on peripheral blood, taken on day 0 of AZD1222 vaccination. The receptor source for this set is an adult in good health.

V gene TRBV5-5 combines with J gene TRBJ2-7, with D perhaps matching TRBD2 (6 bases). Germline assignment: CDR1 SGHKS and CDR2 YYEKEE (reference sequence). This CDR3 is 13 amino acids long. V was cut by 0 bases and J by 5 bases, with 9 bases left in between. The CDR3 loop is CASSLAGTHEQYF. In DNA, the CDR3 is TGTGCCAGCAGCTTGGCCGGGACTCACGAGCAGTACTTC.

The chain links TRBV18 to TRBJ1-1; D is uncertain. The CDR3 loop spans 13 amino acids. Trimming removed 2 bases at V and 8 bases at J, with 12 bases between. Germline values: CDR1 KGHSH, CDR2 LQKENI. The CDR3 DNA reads TGTGCCAGCTCACCATCCGAACAGATGGAAGCTTTCTTT. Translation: CASSPSEQMEAFF. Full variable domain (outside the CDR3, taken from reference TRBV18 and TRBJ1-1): NAGVMQNPRHLVRRRGQEARLRCSPMKGHSHVYWYRQLPEEGLKFMVYLQKENIIDESGMPKERFSAEFPKEGPSILRIQQVVRGDSAAYFCASSPSEQMEAFFGQGTRLTVV.

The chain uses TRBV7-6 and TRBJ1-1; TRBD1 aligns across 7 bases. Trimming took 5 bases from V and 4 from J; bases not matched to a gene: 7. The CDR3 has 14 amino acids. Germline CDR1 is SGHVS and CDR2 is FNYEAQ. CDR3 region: CASSVGGAGTEAFF. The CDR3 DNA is TGTGCCAGCAGCGTAGGGGGCGCGGGCACTGAAGCTTTCTTT.

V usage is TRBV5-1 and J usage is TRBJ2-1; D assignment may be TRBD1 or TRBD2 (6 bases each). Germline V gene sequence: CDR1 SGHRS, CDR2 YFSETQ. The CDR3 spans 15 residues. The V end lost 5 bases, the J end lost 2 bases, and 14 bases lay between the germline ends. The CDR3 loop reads CASRPTGGTYNEQFF. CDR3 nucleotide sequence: TGCGCCAGCAGACCGACAGGAGGGACCTACAATGAGCAGTTCTTC.

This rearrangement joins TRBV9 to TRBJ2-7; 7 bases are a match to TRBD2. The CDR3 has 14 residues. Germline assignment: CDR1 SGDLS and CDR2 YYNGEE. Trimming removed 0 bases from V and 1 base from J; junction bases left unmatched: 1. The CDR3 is CASSVGEGSYEQYF. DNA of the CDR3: TGTGCCAGCAGCGTAGGGGAGGGGTCCTACGAGCAGTACTTC.

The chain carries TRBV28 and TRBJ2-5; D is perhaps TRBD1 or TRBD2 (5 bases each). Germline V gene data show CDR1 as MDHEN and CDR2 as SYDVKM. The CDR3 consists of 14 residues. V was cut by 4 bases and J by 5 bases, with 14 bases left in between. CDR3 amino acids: CASSSTGRGETQYF. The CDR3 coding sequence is TGTGCCAGCAGTTCCACGGGACGTGGTGAGACCCAGTACTTC.

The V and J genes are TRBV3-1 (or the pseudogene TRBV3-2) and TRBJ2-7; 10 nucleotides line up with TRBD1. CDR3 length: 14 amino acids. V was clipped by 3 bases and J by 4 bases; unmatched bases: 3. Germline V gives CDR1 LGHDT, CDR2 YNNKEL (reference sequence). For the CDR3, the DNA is TGTGCCAGCAGCCAGGGACAGGGGCCATACGAGCAGTACTTC. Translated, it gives CASSQGQGPYEQYF.

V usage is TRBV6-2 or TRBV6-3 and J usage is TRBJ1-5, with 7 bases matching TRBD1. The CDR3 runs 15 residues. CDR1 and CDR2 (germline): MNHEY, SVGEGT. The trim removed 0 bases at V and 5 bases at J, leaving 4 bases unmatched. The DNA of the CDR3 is TGTGCCAGCAGTTACTCCGGGACAGACCATCAGCCCCAGCATTTT. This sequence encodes CASSYSGTDHQPQHF.

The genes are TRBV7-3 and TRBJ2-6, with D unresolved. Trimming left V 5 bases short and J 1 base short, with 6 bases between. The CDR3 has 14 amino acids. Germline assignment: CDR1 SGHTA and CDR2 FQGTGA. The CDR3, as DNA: TGTGCCAGCAGCATCGGTTCTGGGGCCAACGTCCTGACTTTC. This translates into CASSIGSGANVLTF.

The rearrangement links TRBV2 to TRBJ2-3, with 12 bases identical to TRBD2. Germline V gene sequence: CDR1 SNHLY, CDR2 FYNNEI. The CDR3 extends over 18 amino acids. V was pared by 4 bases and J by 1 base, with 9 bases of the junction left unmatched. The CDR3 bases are TGTGCCAGCAGTGGGGGACTGACTAGCGGGGGTCGCACAGATACGCAGTATTTT. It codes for CASSGGLTSGGRTDTQYF.

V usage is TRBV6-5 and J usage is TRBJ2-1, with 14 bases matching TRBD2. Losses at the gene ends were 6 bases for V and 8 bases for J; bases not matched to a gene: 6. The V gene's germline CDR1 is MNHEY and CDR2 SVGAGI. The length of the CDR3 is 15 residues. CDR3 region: CASREGLAGAHEQFF. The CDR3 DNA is TGTGCCAGCAGGGAGGGACTAGCGGGAGCACATGAGCAGTTCTTC.

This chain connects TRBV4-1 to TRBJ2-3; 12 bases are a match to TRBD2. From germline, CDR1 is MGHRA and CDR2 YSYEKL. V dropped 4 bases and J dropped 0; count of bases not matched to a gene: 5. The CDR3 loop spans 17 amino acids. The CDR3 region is CASSRRLAGESTDTQYF. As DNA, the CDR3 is TGCGCCAGCAGCCGCAGACTAGCGGGGGAGAGCACAGATACGCAGTATTTT.

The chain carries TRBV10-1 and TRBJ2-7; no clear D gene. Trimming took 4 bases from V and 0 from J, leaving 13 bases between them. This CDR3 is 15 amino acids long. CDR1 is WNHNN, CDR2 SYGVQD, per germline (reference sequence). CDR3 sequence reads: CASSGSTPGSYEQYF. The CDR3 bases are TGCGCCAGCAGTGGATCAACTCCAGGCTCCTACGAGCAGTACTTC.

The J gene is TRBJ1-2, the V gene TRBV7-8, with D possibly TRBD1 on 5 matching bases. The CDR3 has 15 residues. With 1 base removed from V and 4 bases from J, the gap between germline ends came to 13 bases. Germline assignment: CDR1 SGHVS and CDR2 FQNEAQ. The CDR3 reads CASSLDFMGTYGYTF. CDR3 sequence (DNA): TGTGCCAGCAGCTTAGATTTCATGGGGACCTATGGCTACACCTTC.